This T cell receptor beta chain was sequenced for a study of OX40 agonist ivuxolimab in advanced cancers. Across the study: Those enrolled were 82.7% male, with a mean age of around 57 years and ages from about 20 to 90.

Autoimmune disease history or systemic immunosuppression disqualified patients. With baseline, cycle 4 day 1, and cycle 7 day 1 as timepoints, blood was sampled. Points from the study as a whole: Average numbers of expanded clones were greater in CD8+ T cells than in CD4+.

Germline CDR1 and CDR2: MDHEN and SYDVKM. V was pared by 3 bases and J by 4 bases, with 20 bases between. CDR3 size: 17 residues. Concerning this clone: Its antigen is undetermined.

Assay: immunoSEQ multiplex PCR; the TCRdb copy retains only in-frame clones and omits some. This sample has approximately 80,000 clones, with about 85% found just once. The chain joins TRBV28 to TRBJ2-3; perhaps TRBD2 as D (5 bases). The sample was CD4+ or CD8+ T cells sorted from blood, taken in a trial of the OX40 agonist ivuxolimab. This receptor was obtained from an adult with an advanced solid tumor such as melanoma, head and neck, liver or kidney cancer. CDR3 sequence: CASSLLLLGSAADTQYF. The CDR3 nucleotides read TGTGCCAGCAGTTTGCTGTTGTTGGGGAGCGCCGCAGATACGCAGTATTTT.